This T cell receptor beta chain derives from a study of blood T cell repertoires in COVID-19. The overall study: The United States, Italy and Spain provided the acute and convalescent COVID-19 samples. Sample material is recorded as cDNA or gDNA derived from T cells, B-cell-depleted T cells, or PBMCs.

Original data processing: Nucleated cell counts were estimated from reference gene primer amplification. Libraries were prepared by immunoSEQ multiplex PCR; TCRdb keeps only in-frame clonotypes and omits some of them. The V and J calls and the clone size are those of that table, but D and trimming were determined from the DNA. Of 130,000 to 150,000 clones in the sample, 70% to 90% were seen once. V was clipped by 3 bases and J by 3 bases; unmatched bases: 1. The CDR3 has 13 amino acids. Per the germline V gene, CDR1 is SGHNT and CDR2 is YYREEE (reference sequence). The chain joins TRBV5-4 to TRBJ1-1; 8 nucleotides agree with TRBD1. This receptor was obtained from a man aged 60 to 69 with active or convalescent COVID-19. Sequenced sample: peripheral blood. The CDR3 nucleotides read TGTGCCAGCAGCTCGGACAGGGACACTGAAGCTTTCTTT. This gives the protein CASSSDRDTEAFF.